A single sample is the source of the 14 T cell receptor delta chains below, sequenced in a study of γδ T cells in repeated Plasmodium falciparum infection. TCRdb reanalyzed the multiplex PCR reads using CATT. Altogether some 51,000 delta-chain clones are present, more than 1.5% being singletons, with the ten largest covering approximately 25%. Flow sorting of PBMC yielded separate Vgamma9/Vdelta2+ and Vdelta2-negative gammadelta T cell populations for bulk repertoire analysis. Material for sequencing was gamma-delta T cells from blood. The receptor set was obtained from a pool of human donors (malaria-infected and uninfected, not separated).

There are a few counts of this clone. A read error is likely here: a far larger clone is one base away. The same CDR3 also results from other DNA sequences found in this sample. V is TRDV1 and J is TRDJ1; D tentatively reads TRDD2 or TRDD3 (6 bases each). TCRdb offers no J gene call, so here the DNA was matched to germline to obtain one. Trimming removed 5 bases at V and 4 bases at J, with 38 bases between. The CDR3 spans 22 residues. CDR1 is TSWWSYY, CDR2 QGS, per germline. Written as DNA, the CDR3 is TGTGCTCTTGGGCCCGCCCTCTTCCTCGGACTGCTGGGGACGCCGGGGGGCGATAAACTCATCTTT. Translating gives CALGPALFLGLLGTPGGDKLIF.

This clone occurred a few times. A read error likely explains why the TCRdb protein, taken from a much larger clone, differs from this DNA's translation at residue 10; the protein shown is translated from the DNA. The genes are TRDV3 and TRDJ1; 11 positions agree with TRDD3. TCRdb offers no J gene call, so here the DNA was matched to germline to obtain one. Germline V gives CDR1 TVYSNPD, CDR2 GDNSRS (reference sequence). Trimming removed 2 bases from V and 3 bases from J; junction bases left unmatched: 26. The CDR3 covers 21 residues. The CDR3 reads CAFETWPSAHSGGYVSDKLIF. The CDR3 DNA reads TGTGCCTTTGAGACTTGGCCTTCCGCCCATAGTGGGGGATACGTCTCCGATAAACTCATCTTT.

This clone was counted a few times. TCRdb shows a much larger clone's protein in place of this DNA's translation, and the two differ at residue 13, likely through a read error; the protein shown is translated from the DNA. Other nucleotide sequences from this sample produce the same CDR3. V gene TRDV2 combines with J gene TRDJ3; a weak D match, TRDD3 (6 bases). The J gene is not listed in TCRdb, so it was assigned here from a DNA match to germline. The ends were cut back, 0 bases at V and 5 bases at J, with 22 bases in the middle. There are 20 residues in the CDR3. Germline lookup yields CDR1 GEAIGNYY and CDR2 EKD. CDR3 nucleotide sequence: TGTGCCTGTGACACCGTGGGGGGGGCCCAATCGACCAGGGACACCCGACAGATGTTTTTC. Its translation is CACDTVGGAQSTRDTRQMFF.

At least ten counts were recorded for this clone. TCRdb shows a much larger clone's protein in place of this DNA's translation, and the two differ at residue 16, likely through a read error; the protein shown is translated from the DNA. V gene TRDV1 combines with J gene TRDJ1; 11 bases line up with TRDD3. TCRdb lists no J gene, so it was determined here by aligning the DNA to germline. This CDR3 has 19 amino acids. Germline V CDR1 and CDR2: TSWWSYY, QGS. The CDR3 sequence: CALGLIGGYAFTYTDELIF. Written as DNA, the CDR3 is TGTGCTCTTGGGCTCATTGGGGGATACGCATTTACGTACACCGATGAACTCATCTTT.

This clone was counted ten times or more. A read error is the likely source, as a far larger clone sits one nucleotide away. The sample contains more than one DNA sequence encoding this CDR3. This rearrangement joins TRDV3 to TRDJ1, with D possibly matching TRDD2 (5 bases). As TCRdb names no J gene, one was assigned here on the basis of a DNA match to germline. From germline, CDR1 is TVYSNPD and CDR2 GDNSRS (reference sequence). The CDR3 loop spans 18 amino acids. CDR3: CAFSEPTAYCSLTDKLIF. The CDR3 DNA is TGCGCCTTTAGCGAGCCTACGGCATACTGCTCCCTCACCGATAAACTCATCTTT.

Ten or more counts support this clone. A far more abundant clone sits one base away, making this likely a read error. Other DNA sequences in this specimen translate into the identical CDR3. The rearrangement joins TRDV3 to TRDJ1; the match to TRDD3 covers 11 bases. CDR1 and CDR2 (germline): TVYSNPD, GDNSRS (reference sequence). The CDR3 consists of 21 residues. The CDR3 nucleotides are TGCGCCTTTATCCACCCTACGCACTGGGGGATAACGACGATTTACACCGATAAACTCATCTTT. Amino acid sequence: CAFIHPTHWGITTIYTDKLIF.

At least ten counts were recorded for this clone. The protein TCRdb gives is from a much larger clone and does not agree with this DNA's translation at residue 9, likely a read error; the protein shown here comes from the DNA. The CDR3 here is CACDTHPRVLGDRYTDKLIF. The CDR3 DNA sequence: TGTGCCTGTGACACGCATCCCCGAGTGCTGGGGGATAGGTACACCGATAAACTCATCTTT. This rearrangement joins TRDV2 to TRDJ1; 10 bases agree with TRDD3. Trimming took 1 base from V and 0 from J; bases not matched to a gene: 16. CDR1 is GEAIGNYY and CDR2 is EKD in the germline V gene. The CDR3 totals 20 residues.

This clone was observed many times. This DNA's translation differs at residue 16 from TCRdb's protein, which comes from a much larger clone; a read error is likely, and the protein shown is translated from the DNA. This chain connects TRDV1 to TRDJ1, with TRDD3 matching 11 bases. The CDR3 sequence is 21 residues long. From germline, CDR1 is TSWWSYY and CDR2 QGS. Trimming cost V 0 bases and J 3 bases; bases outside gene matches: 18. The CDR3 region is CALGELGLPTWGIRGADKLIF. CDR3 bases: TGTGCTCTTGGGGAACTAGGACTTCCTACATGGGGGATACGAGGGGCCGATAAACTCATCTTT.

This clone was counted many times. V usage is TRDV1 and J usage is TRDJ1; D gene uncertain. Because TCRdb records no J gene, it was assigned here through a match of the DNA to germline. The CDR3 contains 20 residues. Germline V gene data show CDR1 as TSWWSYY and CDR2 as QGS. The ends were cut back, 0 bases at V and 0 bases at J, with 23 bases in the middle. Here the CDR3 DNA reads TGTGCTCTTGGGGAACTCTTTACGGTCCCCTATCCCAGGGACACCGATAAACTCATCTTT. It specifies CALGELFTVPYPRDTDKLIF.

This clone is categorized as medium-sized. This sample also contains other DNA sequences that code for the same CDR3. The CDR3 nucleotides read TGTGCCTCCCGGGGATACACCGATAAACTCATCTTT. This codes for CASRGYTDKLIF. The chain couples TRDV3 to TRDJ1, with D maybe TRDD3 (6 bases). The CDR3 extends over 12 amino acids. Germline assignment: CDR1 TVYSNPD and CDR2 GDNSRS (reference sequence). V was cut by 4 bases and J by 0 bases, with 9 bases left in between.

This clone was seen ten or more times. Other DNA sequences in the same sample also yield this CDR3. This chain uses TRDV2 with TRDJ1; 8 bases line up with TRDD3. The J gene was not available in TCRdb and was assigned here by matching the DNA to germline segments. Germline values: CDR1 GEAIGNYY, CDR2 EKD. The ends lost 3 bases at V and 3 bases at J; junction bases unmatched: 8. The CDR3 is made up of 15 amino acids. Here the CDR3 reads CACDAVGDGPDKLIF. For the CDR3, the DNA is TGTGCCTGTGACGCGGTGGGGGATGGCCCCGATAAACTCATCTTT.

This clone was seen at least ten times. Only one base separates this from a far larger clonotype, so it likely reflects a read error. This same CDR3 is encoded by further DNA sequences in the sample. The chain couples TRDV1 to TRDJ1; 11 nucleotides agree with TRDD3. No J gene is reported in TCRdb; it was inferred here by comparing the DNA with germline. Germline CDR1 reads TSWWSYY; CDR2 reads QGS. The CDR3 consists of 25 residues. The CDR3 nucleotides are TGCGCTCTTGGGGAACGGACTTCCTACTTTTGGGGGATACGAAGGCATGTGGGGCGGACCGATAAACTCATCTTT. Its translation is CALGERTSYFWGIRRHVGRTDKLIF.

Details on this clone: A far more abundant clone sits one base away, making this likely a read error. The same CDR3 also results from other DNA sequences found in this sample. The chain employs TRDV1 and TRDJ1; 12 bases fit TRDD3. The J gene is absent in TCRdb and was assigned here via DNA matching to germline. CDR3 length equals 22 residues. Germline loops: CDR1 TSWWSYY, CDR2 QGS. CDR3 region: CALGVELSPGYWGILYTDKLIF. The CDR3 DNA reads TGTGCTCTTGGGGTTGAATTGTCCCCGGGCTACTGGGGGATACTGTACACCGACAAACTCATCTTT.

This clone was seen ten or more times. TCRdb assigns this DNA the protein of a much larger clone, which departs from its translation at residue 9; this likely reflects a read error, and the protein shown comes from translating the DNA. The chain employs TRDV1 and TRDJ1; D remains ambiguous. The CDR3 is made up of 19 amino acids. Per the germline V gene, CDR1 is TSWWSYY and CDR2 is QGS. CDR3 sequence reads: CALWDNKFHCSPYTDKLIF. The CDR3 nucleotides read TGTGCTCTTTGGGACAATAAATTTCACTGTTCCCCGTACACCGATAAACTCATCTTT.